The 24 T cell receptor beta chains below come from one sample, sequenced in a study of shared clonotypes between healthy human individuals (TCRdb year 2020). The library was prepared using the immunoSEQ multiplex PCR assay. The table was pulled from immuneACCESS by TCRdb, which kept in-frame rearrangements only. Such tables lose some clones; where checked, under half of the loss comes from unresolved V genes, and the rest has no known cause. Across this sample there are about 1 million clones, with around 76% seen only once. The ten largest clones take up approximately 1.3% of the sample. The sequenced sample consisted of memory CD4+ T cells sorted from blood. The label giving this sample's cell subset or site can be read as: CD45RA-negative fraction. These receptor sequences come from a man younger than 35 in good health.

This clone showed up just once. The chain joins TRBV11-2 to TRBJ2-1; D remains unclear. V dropped 2 bases and J dropped 6 bases, with 11 bases sitting between them. Germline V gives CDR1 SGHAT, CDR2 FQNNGV. CDR3 length: 14 residues. The CDR3 sequence: CASSLQRQTNEQFF. The CDR3 coding sequence is TGTGCCAGCAGCTTACAGAGACAAACCAATGAGCAGTTCTTC.

The chain links TRBV27 to TRBJ2-3, with 8 bases that match TRBD1. Germline trimming cut 6 bases from V and 3 bases from J; bases unmatched to any gene: 5. Germline V CDR1 and CDR2: MNHEY, SMNVEV (reference sequence). CDR3 length: 14 residues. CDR3 DNA sequence: TGTGCCAGCAGGCGGCAGGGGGCAACAGATACGCAGTATTTT. Protein: CASRRQGATDTQYF.

J is TRBJ2-2 and V is TRBV19; 7 bases are shared with TRBD1. This CDR3 region has 16 residues. Germline V gene lookup returns CDR1 LNHDA and CDR2 SQIVND (reference sequence). V shed 6 bases, J shed 6 bases, and the junction held 13 bases outside the gene matches. The CDR3 reads CASSPTGTDLPGELFF. CDR3 DNA: TGTGCCAGTAGCCCAACCGGGACAGATTTGCCCGGGGAGCTGTTTTTT. The full variable domain, completed using reference TRBV19 and TRBJ2-2, is DGGITQSPKYLFRKEGQNVTLSCEQNLNHDAMYWYRQDPGQGLRLIYYSQIVNDFQKGDIAEGYSVSREKKESFPLTVTSAQKNPTAFYLCASSPTGTDLPGELFFGEGSRLTVL.

The chain employs TRBV15 and TRBJ1-2; 10 nucleotides agree with TRBD1. The V and J ends lost 3 bases and 4 bases, in that order; junction bases with no gene match: 2. There are 14 residues in the CDR3. CDR1 is LNHNV and CDR2 is YYDKDF in the germline V gene (reference sequence). The CDR3 sequence: CATSSGTGVYGYTF. The CDR3 nucleotides read TGTGCCACCAGCAGCGGGACAGGGGTCTATGGCTACACCTTC.

This clone was seen a single time. The chain is built from TRBV6-1 and TRBJ1-5, with 9 bases identical to TRBD1. Germline lookup yields CDR1 MNHNS and CDR2 SASEGT. The ends lost 6 bases at V and 6 bases at J; junction bases unmatched: 9. The CDR3 consists of 15 residues. The CDR3 protein is CASSRDRELGQPQHF. The CDR3 region has the DNA TGTGCCAGCAGCCGGGACAGGGAGTTAGGTCAGCCCCAGCATTTT.

The V gene is TRBV10-3, the J gene TRBJ2-5; possibly TRBD2 for D (6 bases). Looked up from germline, CDR1 is ENHRY and CDR2 is SYGVKD. CDR3 length: 14 residues. V was pared by 7 bases and J by 5 bases, with 17 bases between. CDR3 bases: TGTGCCATCACCTCGGGCCCCCGGGGGGAGACCCAGTACTTC. It codes for CAITSGPRGETQYF.

The chain has TRBV6-5 and TRBJ2-2; 12 positions match TRBD2. CDR1 and CDR2 from the germline V gene are MNHEY and SVGAGI. This CDR3 is 15 amino acids long. With 6 bases clipped from V and 4 bases from J, the junction kept 3 bases outside the gene matches. The CDR3 sequence: CASSRTSGATGELFF. CDR3 sequence (DNA): TGTGCCAGCAGCCGGACTAGCGGGGCCACCGGGGAGCTGTTTTTT.

The rearrangement uses TRBV7-9 and TRBJ1-1; TRBD1 aligns across 12 bases. The CDR3 is made up of 18 amino acids. CDR1 is SEHNR and CDR2 is FQNEAQ in the germline V gene (reference sequence). With 4 bases clipped from V and 1 base from J, the junction kept 10 bases outside the gene matches. CDR3 DNA: TGTGCCAGCAGCTCGTACCGGGACAGGGGGCGCGGGAACACTGAAGCTTTCTTT. Its translation is CASSSYRDRGRGNTEAFF.

The chain joins TRBV5-1 to TRBJ2-3; 9 nucleotides align to TRBD2. CDR1 is SGHRS, CDR2 YFSETQ, per germline. The CDR3 consists of 15 residues. V lost 6 bases to trimming and J lost 0 bases; unmatched junction nucleotides: 5. The CDR3 protein is CASMLSGGSTDTQYF. Written as DNA, the CDR3 is TGCGCCAGCATGCTTAGCGGGGGTAGCACAGATACGCAGTATTTT.

CDR3 coding DNA: TGTGCCTGGAGTCTAGCGGGGGGGAAGGAGACCCAGTACTTC. Protein sequence: CAWSLAGGKETQYF. The rearrangement joins TRBV30 to TRBJ2-5, with TRBD2 identical over 12 bases. Per germline, CDR1 GTSNPN and CDR2 SVGIG (reference sequence). The CDR3 extends over 14 amino acids. Trimming removed 2 bases from V and 5 bases from J; junction bases left unmatched: 3.

This chain links TRBV29-1 with TRBJ2-7; 7 positions agree with TRBD1. This CDR3 comprises 14 residues. Per germline, CDR1 SQVTM and CDR2 ANQGSEA. With 7 bases clipped from V and 4 bases from J, the junction kept 13 bases outside the gene matches. The CDR3 loop is CSGDLGQILYEQYF. CDR3 in DNA: TGCAGCGGTGACCTGGGACAGATACTATACGAGCAGTACTTC.

This chain uses TRBV10-3 with TRBJ2-3; D is possibly TRBD2 (6 bases). Trimming removed 11 bases at V and 1 base at J, with 10 bases between. The CDR3 runs 12 residues. Germline V CDR1 and CDR2: ENHRY, SYGVKD. CDR3 amino acids: CAVSSGTDTQYF. CDR3 bases: TGTGCCGTCTCTAGCGGCACAGATACGCAGTATTTT.

The CDR3, as DNA: TGTGCCAGTAGTACCTCTCGGGACTACTTCCACAATGAGCAGTTCTTC. Amino acid sequence: CASSTSRDYFHNEQFF. The J gene is TRBJ2-1, the V gene TRBV19; 7 bases match TRBD2. This CDR3 has 16 amino acids. V shed 4 bases, J shed 5 bases, and the junction held 11 bases outside the gene matches. Germline CDR1 is LNHDA and CDR2 is SQIVND (reference sequence).

This clone showed up just once. V is TRBV27 and J is TRBJ2-3; D not resolved. From germline, CDR1 is MNHEY and CDR2 SMNVEV (reference sequence). Trimming shortened V by 5 bases and J by 6 bases, and 21 bases separated the two germline ends. This CDR3 is 16 amino acids long. CDR3 DNA: TGTGCCAGCAGTCCGAGGCGGACCCCGAAAGGGGATACGCAGTATTTT. This codes for CASSPRRTPKGDTQYF.

The rearrangement links TRBV9 to TRBJ2-3; D call uncertain. With 3 bases removed from V and 1 base from J, the gap between germline ends came to 9 bases. The CDR3 is 14 amino acids. CDR1 and CDR2 (germline): SGDLS, YYNGEE. CDR3 in DNA: TGTGCCAGCAGCGATCGACTCGGCACAGATACGCAGTATTTT. It specifies CASSDRLGTDTQYF.

The V call is TRBV27, the J call TRBJ1-6, with a possible D match to TRBD1 (6 bases). CDR3 length equals 14 residues. V gave up 5 bases and J gave up 4 bases, with 9 bases separating them. Germline assignment: CDR1 MNHEY and CDR2 SMNVEV (reference sequence). The CDR3 bases are TGTGCCAGCAGTAGGGGGGGTTATAATTCACCCCTCCACTTT. Translation: CASSRGGYNSPLHF.

The rearrangement links TRBV5-1 to TRBJ1-5; 7 bases are shared with TRBD1. V lost 5 bases to trimming and J lost 2 bases; unmatched junction nucleotides: 4. Germline lookup yields CDR1 SGHRS and CDR2 YFSETQ. The CDR3 runs 14 residues. CDR3 in DNA: TGCGCCAGCAGGGAGGGGGCTGGCAATCAGCCCCAGCATTTT. Its translation: CASREGAGNQPQHF.

This clone came up a few times. J is TRBJ1-6 and V is TRBV9; perhaps TRBD1 as D (6 bases). V was trimmed by 4 bases and J by 5 bases, leaving 16 bases between them. The CDR3 has 16 amino acids. Germline loops: CDR1 SGDLS, CDR2 YYNGEE. CDR3 DNA: TGTGCCAGCAGCCCTGGAGGAGGGGGTGATAATTCACCCCTCCACTTT. This codes for CASSPGGGGDNSPLHF. Looking up the rest from reference TRBV9 and TRBJ1-6 gives the full variable domain: DSGVTQTPKHLITATGQRVTLRCSPRSGDLSVYWYQQSLDQGLQFLIQYYNGEERAKGNILERFSAQQFPDLHSELNLSSLELGDSALYFCASSPGGGGDNSPLHFGNGTRLTVT.

The count of this clone is one. The chain combines TRBV7-2 with TRBJ2-7; TRBD2 aligns across 8 bases. This CDR3 is 14 amino acids long. Germline CDR1 is SGHTA and CDR2 is FQGNSA. V trimming: 5 bases; J trimming: 7 bases; junction bases outside the gene matches: 10. CDR3 in amino acids: CASSPGGARGEQYF. The CDR3 DNA reads TGTGCCAGCAGCCCCGGGGGGGCTCGGGGAGAGCAGTACTTC.

The chain recombines TRBV2 with TRBJ2-5; 9 positions match TRBD1. CDR3 length: 15 residues. CDR1 is SNHLY and CDR2 is FYNNEI in the germline V gene. Germline trimming cut 4 bases from V and 3 bases from J; bases unmatched to any gene: 6. The CDR3: CASSALDRGKETQYF. The DNA for the CDR3 is TGTGCCAGCAGTGCCTTGGACAGGGGAAAAGAGACCCAGTACTTC.

Comment on this clone: The sample contains more than one DNA sequence encoding this CDR3. Here the CDR3 DNA reads TGCGCCAGCAGCCAAGGAGGGGGGACAACTAATGAAAAACTGTTTTTT. Translated, it gives CASSQGGGTTNEKLFF. The gene calls are TRBV4-3 and TRBJ1-4; possible D gene TRBD1, 6 bases. The germline V gene encodes CDR1 LGHNA and CDR2 YSLEER. The germline V and J ends were trimmed by 1 base and 0 bases, with 9 bases remaining between them. The CDR3 loop spans 16 amino acids.

This clone has a handful of counts. The chain combines TRBV27 with TRBJ2-5; 9 bases fit TRBD1. The CDR3 sequence is 15 residues long. The germline V gene has CDR1 MNHEY and CDR2 SMNVEV (reference sequence). V shed 5 bases, J shed 2 bases, and the junction held 6 bases outside the gene matches. CDR3 residues: CASSHKGQGQETQYF. The CDR3 bases are TGTGCCAGCAGTCACAAGGGACAGGGACAAGAGACCCAGTACTTC.

This CDR3 reads CASSLLGAGNQPQHF. Written as DNA, the CDR3 is TGTGCCAGCAGTTTATTAGGGGCGGGCAATCAGCCCCAGCATTTT. The rearrangement joins TRBV27 to TRBJ1-5, with D perhaps TRBD1 (5 bases). Germline CDR1 MNHEY, CDR2 SMNVEV (reference sequence). The V gene lost 1 base and the J gene lost 2 bases, with 9 bases spanning the gap. This CDR3 has 15 amino acids.

V gene TRBV7-2 combines with J gene TRBJ2-7; 7 bases match TRBD2. The CDR3 runs to 14 residues. The germline V gene has CDR1 SGHTA and CDR2 FQGNSA. V was clipped by 5 bases and J by 5 bases; unmatched bases: 9. Here the CDR3 reads CASSIAGVKDEQYF. The DNA of the CDR3 is TGTGCCAGCAGCATCGCGGGGGTTAAAGACGAGCAGTACTTC.